The clone carrying this T cell receptor beta chain was picked up one time. Treatment given: approximately 18 received Ad26.COV2.S at low or high dose, single or two shots; roughly five received placebo; per-sample allocation not given. Specimens were obtained on day 63 following the first vaccine or placebo injection. This entry belongs to a study of Ad26.COV2.S vaccination and SARS-CoV-2 variants. Clones were read by immunoSEQ multiplex PCR, and TCRdb kept only the in-frame ones, dropping some. The data show 300,000 to 400,000 clones, 70% to 90% seen once. Germline-derived CDR1 and CDR2 are SGDLS and YYNGEE. This CDR3 region has 16 residues. Deletions cut 0 bases from V and 0 bases from J, with 7 bases between.

This chain uses TRBV9 with TRBJ1-6, with D hard to call. This sequence originates from a person between 18 and 60 years old who received the Ad26.COV2.S COVID-19 vaccine or a placebo. The sample in question was peripheral blood, obtained in a trial of Ad26.COV2.S vaccine versus placebo. Here the CDR3 reads CASSVGSNSYNSPLHF. The CDR3 DNA is TGTGCCAGCAGCGTAGGGTCAAACTCCTATAATTCACCCCTCCACTTT.